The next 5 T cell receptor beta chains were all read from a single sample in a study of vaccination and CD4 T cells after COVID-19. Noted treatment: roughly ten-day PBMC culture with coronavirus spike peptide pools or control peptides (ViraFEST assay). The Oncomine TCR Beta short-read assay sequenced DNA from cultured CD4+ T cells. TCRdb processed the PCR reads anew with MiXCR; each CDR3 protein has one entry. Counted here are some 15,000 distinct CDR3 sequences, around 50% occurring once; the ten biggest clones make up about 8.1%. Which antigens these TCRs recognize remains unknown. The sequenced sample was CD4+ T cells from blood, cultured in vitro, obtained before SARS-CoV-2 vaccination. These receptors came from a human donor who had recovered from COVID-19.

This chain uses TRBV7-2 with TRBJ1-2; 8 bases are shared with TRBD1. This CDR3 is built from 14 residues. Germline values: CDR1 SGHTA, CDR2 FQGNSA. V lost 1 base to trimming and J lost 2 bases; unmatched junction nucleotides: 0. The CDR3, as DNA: TGTGCCAGCAGCTTAGACAGGGGGAACTATGGCTACACCTTC. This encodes CASSLDRGNYGYTF.

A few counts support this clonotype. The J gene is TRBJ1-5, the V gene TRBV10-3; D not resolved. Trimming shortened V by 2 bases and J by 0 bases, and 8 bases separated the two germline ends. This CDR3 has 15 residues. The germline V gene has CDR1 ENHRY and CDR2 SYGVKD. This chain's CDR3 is CAISEQQNSNQPQHF. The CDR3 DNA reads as TGTGCCATCAGTGAGCAACAGAATAGCAATCAGCCCCAGCATTTT.

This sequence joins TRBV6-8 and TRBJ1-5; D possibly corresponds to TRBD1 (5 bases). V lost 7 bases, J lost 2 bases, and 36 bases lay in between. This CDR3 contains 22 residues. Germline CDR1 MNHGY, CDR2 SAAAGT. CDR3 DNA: TGTGCCAGCAAATGGGGCAGGGTCCAAGAACATCTCCGGGAAGAGGGCAATCAGCCCCAGCATTTT. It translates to CASKWGRVQEHLREEGNQPQHF.

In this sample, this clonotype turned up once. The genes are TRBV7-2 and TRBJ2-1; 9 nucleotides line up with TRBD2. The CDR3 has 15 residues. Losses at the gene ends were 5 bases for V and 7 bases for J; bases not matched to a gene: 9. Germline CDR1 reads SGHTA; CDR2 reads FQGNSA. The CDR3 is CASSPQRGAANEQFF. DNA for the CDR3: TGTGCCAGCAGCCCACAGCGGGGGGCCGCGAATGAGCAGTTCTTC. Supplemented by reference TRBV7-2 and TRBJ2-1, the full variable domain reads GAGVSQSPSNKVTEKGKDVELRCDPISGHTALYWYRQSLGQGLEFLIYFQGNSAPDKSGLPSDRFSAERTGGSVSTLTIQRTQQEDSAVYLCASSPQRGAANEQFFGPGTRLTVL.

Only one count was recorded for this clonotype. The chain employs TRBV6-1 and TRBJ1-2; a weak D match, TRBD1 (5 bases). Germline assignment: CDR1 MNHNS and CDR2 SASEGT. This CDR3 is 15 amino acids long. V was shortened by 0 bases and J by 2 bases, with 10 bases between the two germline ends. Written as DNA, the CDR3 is TGTGCCAGCAGTGAAGCACGGGGCCGGAACTATGGCTACACCTTC. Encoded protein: CASSEARGRNYGYTF.